This T cell receptor (beta chain) was sequenced in a study of T cell responses to AZD1222 COVID-19 vaccine. The study's findings and limits: Possibly, clonal diversity was underestimated; donors were largely white British and included more females.

The method was immunoSEQ multiplex PCR; TCRdb's version includes in-frame clones alone and lacks a portion of them. The table records about 130,000 clones, around 90% of them present only once. This CDR3 is built from 14 residues. Germline V gene sequence: CDR1 SNHLY, CDR2 FYNNEI. V dropped 4 bases and J dropped 3; count of bases not matched to a gene: 3. About this clone: The antigen remains unidentified.

The TCR was taken from an adult in good health. This chain joins TRBV2 and TRBJ2-7; the match to TRBD2 covers 10 bases. The sample in question was peripheral blood, obtained on day 0 of AZD1222 vaccination. CDR3 amino acids: CASSGLAGVYEQYF. The CDR3 DNA is TGTGCCAGCAGTGGGCTAGCGGGAGTCTACGAGCAGTACTTC.